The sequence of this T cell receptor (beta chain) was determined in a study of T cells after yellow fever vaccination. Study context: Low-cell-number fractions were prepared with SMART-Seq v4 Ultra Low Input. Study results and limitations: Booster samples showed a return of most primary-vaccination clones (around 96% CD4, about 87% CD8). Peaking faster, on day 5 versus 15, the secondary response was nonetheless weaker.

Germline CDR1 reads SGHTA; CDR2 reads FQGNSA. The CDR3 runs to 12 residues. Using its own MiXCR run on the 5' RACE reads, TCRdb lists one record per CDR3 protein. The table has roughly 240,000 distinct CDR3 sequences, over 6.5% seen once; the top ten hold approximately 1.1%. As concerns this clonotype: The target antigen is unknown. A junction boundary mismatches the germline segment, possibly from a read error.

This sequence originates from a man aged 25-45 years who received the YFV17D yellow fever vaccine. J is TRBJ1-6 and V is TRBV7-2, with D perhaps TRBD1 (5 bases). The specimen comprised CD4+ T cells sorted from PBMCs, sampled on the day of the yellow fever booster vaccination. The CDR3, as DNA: TGTGCCAGCAGCTTGATCGGGGGAGGGAACTTCTTT. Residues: CASSLIGGGNFF.